The 29 T cell receptor beta chains presented below share a single source sample, sequenced in a study of neurological immune-mediated disorders. Time point given: technical triplicate 2. TCRdb re-called the 5' RACE reads with MiXCR, one entry per CDR3 protein. Of more than 50,000 distinct CDR3 sequences in the sample, 24% were seen once. The specimen sequenced was PBMCs. Receptor source: a man in his 60s with HTLV-1-associated myelopathy (HAM/TSP).

The sample holds many counts of this clonotype. This chain joins TRBV20-1 and TRBJ2-1; TRBD2 aligns across 8 bases. The CDR3 has 14 amino acids. Germline assignment: CDR1 DFQATT and CDR2 SNEGSKA (reference sequence). J gave up 7 bases and V 2 bases, and 7 bases lay outside the gene matches. As DNA, the CDR3 is TGCAGTGCTAGACCTCTAGCGGGCAAAAATGAGCAGTTCTTC. Its protein product is CSARPLAGKNEQFF.

This sequence joins TRBV12-3 or TRBV12-4 and TRBJ1-2; D possibly corresponds to TRBD1 (5 bases). The CDR3 totals 15 residues. Trimming cost V 5 bases and J 4 bases, with 17 bases left between them. DNA for the CDR3: TGTGCCAGCAGTCCTTTGGGGGGAGTCGCCTATGGCTACACCTTC. Translating it yields CASSPLGGVAYGYTF.

The rearrangement joins TRBV28 to TRBJ2-2; tentatively, D is TRBD1 or TRBD2 (5 bases each). Germline V gives CDR1 MDHEN, CDR2 SYDVKM. This CDR3 contains 17 residues. V shed 7 bases and J shed 0 bases, with 18 bases lying between them. The CDR3 sequence is CASISVGTPSNTGELFF. The CDR3 DNA is TGTGCCAGCATTAGCGTTGGGACCCCTTCGAACACCGGGGAGCTGTTTTTT.

The J gene is TRBJ1-1, the V gene TRBV4-2; D unclear. With 0 bases removed from V and 0 bases from J, the gap between germline ends came to 17 bases. The germline gives CDR1 LGHNA, CDR2 YNFKEQ. The CDR3 is 18 residues long. CDR3 bases: TGTGCCAGCAGCCAAGAGACTAATAGTGGCAGGTTGAACACTGAAGCTTTCTTT. It is translated as CASSQETNSGRLNTEAFF.

The table lists this clonotype with many counts. This rearrangement joins TRBV5-1 to TRBJ2-1; D uncertain. Between the trimmed V and J ends, which lost 0 bases and 4 bases, there was a span of 11 bases. The CDR3 contains 15 residues. Germline V gives CDR1 SGHRS, CDR2 YFSETQ. The CDR3 nucleotides read TGCGCCAGCAGCTTGGAGGGTTTAGGATACAATGAGCAGTTCTTC. Its translation: CASSLEGLGYNEQFF.

V is TRBV5-5 and J is TRBJ2-1; 13 bases map to TRBD2. Germline V gene data show CDR1 as SGHKS and CDR2 as YYEKEE (reference sequence). The V gene end was trimmed by 3 bases and the J gene end by 4 bases; junction bases not matched to a gene: 1. This CDR3 comprises 15 residues. CDR3: CASSSTSGGYNEQFF. In DNA, the CDR3 is TGTGCCAGCAGCTCGACTAGCGGGGGGTACAATGAGCAGTTCTTC.

This clonotype was seen a handful of times. The gene calls are TRBV28 and TRBJ2-3; possible D gene TRBD1, 5 bases. The V end was cut by 2 bases, the J end by 3 bases, with 6 bases between. Looked up from germline, CDR1 is MDHEN and CDR2 is SYDVKM. The CDR3 covers 13 residues. CDR3 sequence: CASSLHRTDTQYF. In DNA form, the CDR3 reads TGTGCCAGCAGTTTACACAGGACAGATACGCAGTATTTT.

This clonotype has more than one count but fewer than ten. The chain recombines TRBV14 with TRBJ2-7; TRBD2 agrees at 9 bases. Unmatched junction bases numbered 5, after V lost 5 bases and J lost 0 bases. CDR1 is SGHDN, CDR2 FVKESK, per germline. The CDR3 spans 15 residues. Here the CDR3 reads CASSDNSGSSYEQYF. As DNA, the CDR3 is TGTGCCAGCAGCGATAATAGCGGGAGCTCCTACGAGCAGTACTTC.

This clonotype was observed at least ten times. This chain uses TRBV12-3 or TRBV12-4 with TRBJ2-1; D not resolved. There are 16 residues in the CDR3. V shed 1 base and J shed 0 bases, with 10 bases lying between them. DNA for the CDR3: TGTGCCAGCAGTTTAGGGATATCGGGCTCCTACAATGAGCAGTTCTTC. Its translation is CASSLGISGSYNEQFF.

The chain recombines TRBV7-9 with TRBJ2-1; TRBD2 aligns across 11 bases. The junction had 6 bases not matched to a gene; V was cut back by 3 bases and J by 2 bases. The CDR3 length is 17 residues. CDR1 is SEHNR and CDR2 is FQNEAQ in the germline V gene (reference sequence). The CDR3 sequence: CASSFISGRGPYNEQFF. Written as DNA, the CDR3 is TGTGCCAGCAGCTTTATTAGCGGGAGGGGCCCCTACAATGAGCAGTTCTTC.

This clonotype came up many times. The V and J genes are TRBV7-9 and TRBJ2-7, with a weak D call TRBD1 (6 bases). The V end was cut by 5 bases, the J end by 0 bases, with 17 bases between. Germline V lookup: CDR1 SEHNR, CDR2 FQNEAQ (reference sequence). CDR3 length: 16 residues. The CDR3 sequence: CASSGDKAKSSYEQYF. CDR3 nucleotide sequence: TGTGCCAGCAGCGGGGACAAGGCAAAGAGCTCCTACGAGCAGTACTTC.

The chain has TRBV12-3 or TRBV12-4 and TRBJ2-5; TRBD2 aligns across 10 bases. The CDR3 loop spans 15 amino acids. The V gene end was trimmed by 5 bases and the J gene end by 1 base; junction bases not matched to a gene: 4. CDR3 DNA sequence: TGTGCCAGCAGTCCTAGCGGGAGCGCCCAAGAGACCCAGTACTTC. This gives the protein CASSPSGSAQETQYF.

This clonotype was detected many times. V gene TRBV5-1 combines with J gene TRBJ2-7; D ambiguous. The CDR3 extends over 14 amino acids. Germline V CDR1 and CDR2: SGHRS, YFSETQ. V gave up 0 bases and J gave up 2 bases, with 9 bases separating them. CDR3 sequence (DNA): TGCGCCAGCAGCTTGGATTCTGTGGCCTACGAGCAGTACTTC. As protein: CASSLDSVAYEQYF. Based on the CDR3 plus reference TRBV5-1 and TRBJ2-7, the full variable domain is KAGVTQTPRYLIKTRGQQVTLSCSPISGHRSVSWYQQTPGQGLQFLFEYFSETQRNKGNFPGRFSGRQFSNSRSEMNVSTLELGDSALYLCASSLDSVAYEQYFGPGTRLTVT.

This clonotype was detected many times. This rearrangement joins TRBV6-6 to TRBJ2-1, with 7 bases lining up with TRBD2. Germline CDR1 and CDR2: MNHNY and SVGAGI (reference sequence). The CDR3 extends over 12 amino acids. V gave up 11 bases and J gave up 3 bases; unmatched junction bases: 4. DNA of the CDR3: TGTGCCTCTGGGGGGGGCTACAATGAGCAGTTCTTC. Amino acids: CASGGGYNEQFF.

This clonotype was observed a few times. This chain uses TRBV4-2 with TRBJ2-2; D is undetermined. Trimming shortened V by 0 bases and J by 0 bases, and 8 bases separated the two germline ends. Germline V gene lookup returns CDR1 LGHNA and CDR2 YNFKEQ. The CDR3 spans 16 residues. The CDR3 coding sequence is TGTGCCAGCAGCCAAGAGGGAAACGCGAACACCGGGGAGCTGTTTTTT. It yields the protein CASSQEGNANTGELFF.

This chain links TRBV13 with TRBJ2-7; tentatively, D is TRBD1 (6 bases). Trimming left V 2 bases short and J 3 bases short, with 14 bases between. Germline CDR1 reads PRHDT; CDR2 reads FYEKMQ (reference sequence). The CDR3 sequence is 15 residues long. DNA for the CDR3: TGTGCCAGCAGCTTAAGCTACAGGGTGATCTACGAGCAGTACTTC. It yields the protein CASSLSYRVIYEQYF.

The table lists this clonotype with many counts. The V and J genes are TRBV29-1 and TRBJ1-1; D is uncertain. The V gene's germline CDR1 is SQVTM and CDR2 ANQGSEA. This CDR3 is 13 amino acids long. The V and J ends lost 5 bases and 8 bases respectively, with 18 bases between them. CDR3 region: CSVPRTGKSEAFF. CDR3 in DNA: TGCAGCGTTCCTAGGACCGGGAAGTCGGAAGCTTTCTTT.

The J gene is TRBJ1-3, the V gene TRBV20-1, with D tentatively TRBD1 (5 bases). Germline lookup yields CDR1 DFQATT and CDR2 SNEGSKA (reference sequence). The CDR3 contains 14 residues. Trimming took 1 base from V and 3 from J, leaving 10 bases between them. CDR3 in DNA: TGCAGTGCTAGAGCGGACAACCGTGGAAACACCATATATTTT. It codes for CSARADNRGNTIYF.

The chain employs TRBV9 and TRBJ2-1; 8 positions match TRBD1. The CDR3 runs to 16 residues. Germline V gene lookup returns CDR1 SGDLS and CDR2 YYNGEE. V lost 4 bases to trimming and J lost 11 bases; unmatched junction nucleotides: 17. CDR3 sequence reads: CASSIAGQGAWNKQFF. CDR3 DNA sequence: TGTGCCAGCAGCATAGCTGGGCAGGGGGCATGGAATAAGCAGTTCTTC.

Many counts were recorded for this clonotype. This chain joins TRBV5-1 and TRBJ1-1; possible D gene TRBD1, 6 bases. Looked up from germline, CDR1 is SGHRS and CDR2 is YFSETQ. CDR3 size: 15 residues. The germline V and J ends were trimmed by 4 bases and 7 bases, with 20 bases remaining between them. CDR3 protein: CASSLTFFGGSEAFF. Here the CDR3 DNA reads TGCGCCAGCAGCCTGACGTTTTTCGGGGGCAGTGAAGCTTTCTTT.

This clonotype appeared a single time. Compared with germline, one end of the junction differs, possibly owing to a read error. The CDR3 protein is CSSSPEVPPNDQFF. CDR3 in DNA: TGCTCCAGCAGCCCTGAAGTCCCCCCCAATGATCAGTTCTTC. This chain joins TRBV5-1 and TRBJ2-1, with D uncertain. Germline-derived CDR1 and CDR2 are SGHRS and YFSETQ. The CDR3 is made up of 14 amino acids.

Many counts were recorded for this clonotype. V and J are TRBV12-3 or TRBV12-4 and TRBJ2-5; 7 nucleotides match TRBD2. This CDR3 is 13 amino acids long. V dropped 3 bases and J dropped 5; count of bases not matched to a gene: 3. The CDR3 DNA reads as TGTGCCAGCAGTTTGGGGGGGGTGGAGACCCAGTACTTC. Translating it yields CASSLGGVETQYF.

This clonotype has ten or more counts. The chain combines TRBV7-9 with TRBJ2-7, with D perhaps assigned TRBD1 or TRBD2 (5 bases each). Trimming removed 1 base from V and 5 bases from J, with 6 bases in between. The germline CDR1 and CDR2 sequences are SEHNR and FQNEAQ (reference sequence). This CDR3 has 12 amino acids. The CDR3: CASSLGGDEQYF. Here the CDR3 DNA reads TGTGCCAGCAGCTTAGGAGGGGACGAGCAGTACTTC.

This clonotype was observed at least ten times. This chain connects TRBV5-1 to TRBJ2-1, with D uncertain. V dropped 0 bases and J dropped 3 bases, with 13 bases sitting between them. This CDR3 comprises 16 residues. CDR1 and CDR2 (germline): SGHRS, YFSETQ. CDR3 nucleotides: TGCGCCAGCAGCTTGGGGTGGGTCGCGGACTACAATGAGCAGTTCTTC. Residues: CASSLGWVADYNEQFF. Looking up the rest from reference TRBV5-1 and TRBJ2-1 gives the full variable domain: KAGVTQTPRYLIKTRGQQVTLSCSPISGHRSVSWYQQTPGQGLQFLFEYFSETQRNKGNFPGRFSGRQFSNSRSEMNVSTLELGDSALYLCASSLGWVADYNEQFFGPGTRLTVL.

CDR3: CSADSSGREDTQYF. CDR3 DNA: TGCAGTGCCGATTCTAGCGGGAGAGAAGATACGCAGTATTTT. J is TRBJ2-3 and V is TRBV20-1; TRBD2 agrees at 10 bases. Looked up from germline, CDR1 is DFQATT and CDR2 is SNEGSKA (reference sequence). V lost 6 bases and J lost 5; bases outside the gene matches: 8. The CDR3 covers 14 residues.

This sequence joins TRBV6-6 and TRBJ2-1, with 10 bases matching TRBD1. CDR3 length: 13 residues. Germline V CDR1 and CDR2: MNHNY, SVGAGI (reference sequence). Trimming removed 7 bases from V and 8 bases from J; junction bases left unmatched: 5. CDR3 sequence: CASTIDRGHEQFF. The CDR3 bases are TGTGCCAGCACAATCGACAGGGGGCATGAGCAGTTCTTC.

This clonotype was seen at least ten times. CDR3 region: CASSDRGRNTEAFF. The CDR3 DNA is TGTGCCAGCAGCGACAGGGGGCGGAACACTGAAGCTTTCTTT. This chain joins TRBV28 and TRBJ1-1; TRBD1 agrees at 10 bases. Per germline, CDR1 MDHEN and CDR2 SYDVKM. The CDR3 contains 14 residues. After removal of 6 bases from V and 1 base from J, the junction contained 2 bases not matched to a gene. The variable domain in full, completed from reference TRBV28 and TRBJ1-1, reads DVKVTQSSRYLVKRTGEKVFLECVQDMDHENMFWYRQDPGLGLRLIYFSYDVKMKEKGDIPEGYSVSREKKERFSLILESASTNQTSMYLCASSDRGRNTEAFFGQGTRLTVV.

There are many counts of this clonotype. The V call is TRBV20-1, the J call TRBJ1-1; D is undetermined. Between the trimmed V and J ends, which lost 2 bases and 4 bases, there was a span of 8 bases. The CDR3 covers 12 residues. Per the germline V gene, CDR1 is DFQATT and CDR2 is SNEGSKA (reference sequence). CDR3 nucleotides: TGCAGTGCTAGATCAAGGAGCACTGAAGCTTTCTTT. Translated, it gives CSARSRSTEAFF.

The CDR3 sequence: CASSQDGQGAEAFF. CDR3 DNA: TGCGCCAGCAGCCAAGATGGTCAGGGGGCTGAAGCTTTCTTT. V is TRBV4-1 and J is TRBJ1-1; the match to TRBD1 covers 7 bases. The junction had 4 bases not matched to a gene; V was cut back by 0 bases and J by 6 bases. The CDR3 spans 14 residues. The germline V gene encodes CDR1 MGHRA and CDR2 YSYEKL.